Each of the 15 T cell receptor beta chains below was sequenced from the same sample in a study of OX40 agonist ivuxolimab in advanced cancers. Sequenced by immunoSEQ multiplex PCR; TCRdb stores in-frame clones only, minus some. Of 65,000 to 90,000 clones listed, 85% to 90% are singletons. The source was CD4+ or CD8+ T cells sorted from blood, collected in a trial of the OX40 agonist ivuxolimab. The receptor source for this set is an adult with an advanced solid tumor such as melanoma, head and neck, liver or kidney cancer.

The chain uses TRBV7-9 and TRBJ2-7, with a weak D call TRBD1 (5 bases). Trimming shortened V by 1 base and J by 11 bases, and 12 bases separated the two germline ends. The CDR3 contains 12 residues. Germline CDR1 and CDR2: SEHNR and FQNEAQ (reference sequence). The CDR3 bases are TGTGCCAGCAGCTTAGGGGTCGGCAGGGAGTACTTC. This codes for CASSLGVGREYF.

The chain joins TRBV28 to TRBJ1-1; no clear D. Per germline, CDR1 MDHEN and CDR2 SYDVKM. Trimming stripped 7 bases from V and 0 bases from J, with 9 bases between. The CDR3 length is 13 residues. The CDR3, as DNA: TGTGCCAGCAAGACTGGACTGAACACTGAAGCTTTCTTT. Amino acids: CASKTGLNTEAFF.

The rearrangement joins TRBV7-9 to TRBJ2-7; 7 bases are a match to TRBD1. This CDR3 is built from 14 residues. With V trimmed by 5 bases and J by 3 bases, 7 bases remained unmatched. Germline assignment: CDR1 SEHNR and CDR2 FQNEAQ (reference sequence). CDR3 protein: CASSAQGTRYEQYF. As DNA, the CDR3 is TGTGCCAGCAGCGCACAGGGGACCCGCTACGAGCAGTACTTC.

The count of this clone is one. The V gene is TRBV4-3, the J gene TRBJ2-5; the D is unclear. Germline loops: CDR1 LGHNA, CDR2 YSLEER. The CDR3 runs 14 residues. The V end was cut by 1 base, the J end by 2 bases, with 8 bases between. CDR3 region: CASSQVAAQETQYF. CDR3 bases: TGCGCCAGCAGCCAAGTGGCAGCTCAAGAGACCCAGTACTTC.

The chain carries TRBV13 and TRBJ2-7, with no clear D. CDR1 is PRHDT and CDR2 is FYEKMQ in the germline V gene (reference sequence). The CDR3 has 12 amino acids. The V and J ends lost 2 bases and 5 bases respectively, with 7 bases between them. This CDR3 reads CASSLSRDEQYF. The CDR3 DNA reads TGTGCCAGCAGCTTAAGCCGGGACGAGCAGTACTTC.

CDR3 bases: TGTGCCAGCAGCTTAACCTTTAGCGGCACAGATACGCAGTATTTT. Translating gives CASSLTFSGTDTQYF. The chain recombines TRBV7-3 with TRBJ2-3; weak D call: TRBD2 (5 bases). CDR3 length: 15 residues. The V end lost 0 bases, the J end lost 1 base, and 8 bases lay between the germline ends. Germline V gene data show CDR1 as SGHTA and CDR2 as FQGTGA. The full variable domain, in which reference TRBV7-3 and TRBJ2-3 provide the parts outside the CDR3, is GAGVSQTPSNKVTEKGKYVELRCDPISGHTALYWYRQSLGQGPEFLIYFQGTGAADDSGLPNDRFFAVRPEGSVSTLKIQRTERGDSAVYLCASSLTFSGTDTQYFGPGTRLTVL.

This chain joins TRBV7-8 and TRBJ2-7; 13 nucleotides line up with TRBD2. Germline trimming cut 5 bases from V and 9 bases from J; bases unmatched to any gene: 7. The length of the CDR3 is 14 residues. Germline CDR1 SGHVS, CDR2 FQNEAQ. The CDR3 DNA sequence: TGTGCCAGCAGCCACCGGACTAGCGGGAGAGGGCAGTACTTC. Amino acids: CASSHRTSGRGQYF.

The chain couples TRBV29-1 to TRBJ2-1; a weak D match, TRBD2 (5 bases). The V end was cut by 7 bases, the J end by 4 bases, with 17 bases between. The CDR3 totals 14 residues. The germline gives CDR1 SQVTM, CDR2 ANQGSEA. The CDR3 spells CSARTNSGYNEQFF. The CDR3 DNA reads TGCAGCGCCCGGACGAATTCGGGGTACAATGAGCAGTTCTTC.

The V call is TRBV9, the J call TRBJ2-1, with D unclear. Trimming took 4 bases from V and 7 from J, leaving 18 bases between them. CDR1 is SGDLS and CDR2 is YYNGEE in the germline V gene. This CDR3 is built from 15 residues. The CDR3 nucleotides are TGTGCCAGCAGCCCCCAATCCCAGTCTGGGAATGAGCAGTTCTTC. Protein product: CASSPQSQSGNEQFF.

The CDR3 region has the DNA TGTGCCAGCAATGCACAGGGGAACGGGCAGCCCCAGCATTTT. Its translation is CASNAQGNGQPQHF. This chain uses TRBV28 with TRBJ1-5; 7 bases agree with TRBD1. V was pared by 7 bases and J by 7 bases, with 10 bases of the junction left unmatched. The CDR3 is made up of 14 amino acids. Germline CDR1 and CDR2: MDHEN and SYDVKM.

This chain connects TRBV7-3 to TRBJ2-6; tentatively, D is TRBD2 (6 bases). From germline, CDR1 is SGHTA and CDR2 FQGTGA. Trimming cost V 5 bases and J 4 bases, with 15 bases left between them. This CDR3 spans 16 amino acids. CDR3 coding DNA: TGTGCCAGCAGCCCCGTGGGGGGTGGCGGGGCCAACGTCCTGACTTTC. This encodes CASSPVGGGGANVLTF.

The chain recombines TRBV15 with TRBJ1-2, with D hard to call. CDR1 LNHNV and CDR2 YYDKDF come from the germline V gene (reference sequence). V was cut by 0 bases and J by 4 bases, with 3 bases left in between. CDR3 length equals 12 residues. In nucleotides, the CDR3 is TGTGCCACCAGCAGAGACTTCTATGGCTACACCTTC. This gives the protein CATSRDFYGYTF.

The chain couples TRBV6-5 to TRBJ1-2; no firm D call. Trimming cost V 4 bases and J 1 base, with 7 bases left between them. There are 13 residues in the CDR3. Germline loops: CDR1 MNHEY, CDR2 SVGAGI. The CDR3 DNA sequence: TGTGCCAGCAGTTCCAAGGTTAACTATGGCTACACCTTC. Translation gives CASSSKVNYGYTF.

The chain combines TRBV5-4 with TRBJ1-4; 7 bases line up with TRBD1. This CDR3 comprises 15 residues. Trimming cost V 0 bases and J 7 bases; bases outside gene matches: 6. CDR1 and CDR2 from the germline V gene are SGHNT and YYREEE (reference sequence). The CDR3 region has the DNA TGTGCCAGCAGCTTGGCCGGGACAGTGAGTGAAAAACTGTTTTTT. This sequence encodes CASSLAGTVSEKLFF.

The rearrangement joins TRBV5-8 to TRBJ2-1, with 13 bases matching TRBD2. Germline values: CDR1 SGHTS, CDR2 YDEGEE. The CDR3 is 15 amino acids. The V gene end was trimmed by 4 bases and the J gene end by 4 bases; junction bases not matched to a gene: 2. The CDR3 DNA is TGTGCCAGCAGCCCGGGACTAGCGGGGTACAATGAGCAGTTCTTC. Residues: CASSPGLAGYNEQFF.